Sequencing of this T cell receptor (beta chain) was carried out in a study of T cells in localized non-small cell lung cancer. Regarding this clone: As yet, its antigen is unknown.

Points from the study as a whole: Because sequencing included only one region (of the tumor), heterogeneity remains possible.

Data came from immunoSEQ multiplex PCR; TCRdb stores just in-frame clones and leaves some out. In the table there are about 15,000 clones, around 87% of which are singletons. Germline values: CDR1 MDHEN, CDR2 SYDVKM. V shed 6 bases and J shed 0 bases, with 14 bases lying between them. The CDR3 totals 15 residues. This TCR came from a male donor aged 60 or older with stage II lung adenocarcinoma. The chain has TRBV28 and TRBJ1-1; D is unclear. Sequenced material: peripheral blood mononuclear cells, taken before any cancer treatment. The CDR3 DNA reads as TGTGCCAGCAGGCCCCGAGGATTACTGAACACTGAAGCTTTCTTT. Its translation is CASRPRGLLNTEAFF.